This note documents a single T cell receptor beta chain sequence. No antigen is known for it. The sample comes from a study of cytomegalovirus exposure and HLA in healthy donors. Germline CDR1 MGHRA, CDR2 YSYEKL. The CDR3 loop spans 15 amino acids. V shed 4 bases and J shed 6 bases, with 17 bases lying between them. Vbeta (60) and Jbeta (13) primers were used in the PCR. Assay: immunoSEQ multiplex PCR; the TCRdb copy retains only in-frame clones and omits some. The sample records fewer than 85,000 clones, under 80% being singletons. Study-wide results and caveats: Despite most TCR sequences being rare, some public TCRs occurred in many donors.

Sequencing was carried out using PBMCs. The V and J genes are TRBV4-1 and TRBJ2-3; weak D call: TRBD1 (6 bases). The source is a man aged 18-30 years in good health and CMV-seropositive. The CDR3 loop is CASSLGHTGTDTQYF. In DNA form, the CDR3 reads TGCGCCAGCAGCCTGGGACACACTGGTACGGATACGCAGTATTTT.